Following are 29 T cell receptor beta chains from one sample sequenced in a study of cytomegalovirus exposure and HLA in healthy donors. The PCR contained 60 Vbeta and 13 Jbeta primers. Produced via immunoSEQ multiplex PCR; TCRdb's table is partial and in-frame only. The data show roughly 73,000 clones, approximately 84% seen once. Material for sequencing was PBMCs. These receptors were collected from a woman between 45 and 65 years old in good health and CMV-seronegative.

The chain recombines TRBV7-3 with TRBJ2-6, with D tentatively TRBD2 (5 bases). Germline CDR1 SGHTA, CDR2 FQGTGA. This CDR3 is 17 amino acids long. V dropped 2 bases and J dropped 1 base, with 12 bases sitting between them. The CDR3 spells CASSLEGFQSGANVLTF. The CDR3 DNA sequence: TGTGCCAGCAGCTTAGAGGGTTTCCAATCTGGGGCCAACGTCCTGACTTTC.

The rearrangement joins TRBV6-5 to TRBJ2-7, with D tentatively TRBD1 (5 bases). V was cut by 9 bases and J by 0 bases, with 18 bases left in between. The CDR3 is made up of 15 amino acids. Germline V CDR1 and CDR2: MNHEY, SVGAGI. The CDR3 reads CASSIRGRPSYEQYF. The CDR3 bases are TGTGCCAGTTCTATAAGGGGCCGCCCCTCCTACGAGCAGTACTTC.

This clone showed up just a few times. This rearrangement joins TRBV6-6 to TRBJ1-5; D might be TRBD1 (5 bases). Germline CDR1 is MNHNY and CDR2 is SVGAGI (reference sequence). The CDR3 sequence is 16 residues long. V was cut by 4 bases and J by 7 bases, with 20 bases left in between. The CDR3 sequence is CASSSSGWPRQQPQHF. CDR3 DNA sequence: TGTGCCAGCAGTTCTTCAGGGTGGCCTCGCCAACAGCCCCAGCATTTT.

The rearrangement links TRBV6-5 to TRBJ2-1, with 7 bases aligning to TRBD1. CDR1 is MNHEY, CDR2 SVGAGI, per germline. With V trimmed by 6 bases and J by 10 bases, 3 bases remained unmatched. The CDR3 loop spans 11 amino acids. CDR3 bases: TGTGCCAGCAGAAGACAGGGAGAGCAGTTCTTC. This encodes CASRRQGEQFF.

J is TRBJ1-4 and V is TRBV5-4, with 7 bases identical to TRBD1. With V trimmed by 0 bases and J by 4 bases, 9 bases remained unmatched. This CDR3 region has 17 residues. Germline V gives CDR1 SGHNT, CDR2 YYREEE (reference sequence). This chain's CDR3 is CASSLDRGISGNEKLFF. The CDR3 DNA reads TGTGCCAGCAGCTTGGACAGGGGAATTTCTGGTAATGAAAAACTGTTTTTT.

In its sample, this clone was seen a few times. The chain employs TRBV10-1 and TRBJ1-3; 7 nucleotides match TRBD1. The trim removed 10 bases at V and 0 bases at J, leaving 6 bases unmatched. The CDR3 spans 14 residues. Germline CDR1 WNHNN, CDR2 SYGVQD (reference sequence). In nucleotides, the CDR3 is TGCGCCAATCCCAGACAGGGCTCTGGAAACACCATATATTTT. Protein sequence: CANPRQGSGNTIYF.

The V gene is TRBV6-1, the J gene TRBJ2-2; 8 bases line up with TRBD1. V shed 6 bases, J shed 7 bases, and the junction held 1 base outside the gene matches. The CDR3 is 12 residues long. Per germline, CDR1 MNHNS and CDR2 SASEGT. In nucleotides, the CDR3 is TGTGCCAGCAGGGACAGGGACGGGGAGCTGTTTTTT. This translates into CASRDRDGELFF.

The chain employs TRBV11-2 and TRBJ2-1; possibly TRBD2 for D (6 bases). The length of the CDR3 is 15 residues. Germline loops: CDR1 SGHAT, CDR2 FQNNGV. Trimming removed 2 bases at V and 4 bases at J, with 12 bases between. CDR3 residues: CASSLISGQYNEQFF. The CDR3 DNA reads TGTGCCAGCAGCTTAATAAGCGGGCAATACAATGAGCAGTTCTTC.

The rearrangement uses TRBV7-2 and TRBJ1-3, with D perhaps matching TRBD1 (6 bases). V gave up 5 bases and J gave up 2 bases, with 25 bases separating them. CDR1 and CDR2 (germline): SGHTA, FQGNSA. CDR3 size: 19 residues. CDR3 nucleotide sequence: TGTGCCAGCAGCGACCCCCGAAAAGGACTGGGGGCGACTGGAAACACCATATATTTT. The encoded protein is CASSDPRKGLGATGNTIYF.

The V and J genes are TRBV6-5 and TRBJ2-1; 7 bases are a match to TRBD1. Germline-derived CDR1 and CDR2 are MNHEY and SVGAGI. Unmatched junction bases numbered 3, after V lost 6 bases and J lost 7 bases. This CDR3 region has 12 residues. CDR3 DNA: TGTGCCAGCAGCGACAGGGTTAATGAGCAGTTCTTC. Its protein product is CASSDRVNEQFF.

There are a few counts of this clone. The CDR3 region is CASSFQGQETQYF. DNA for the CDR3: TGTGCCAGCAGTTTTCAGGGACAAGAGACCCAGTACTTC. The V and J genes are TRBV27 and TRBJ2-5, with D possibly being TRBD1 (5 bases). Trimming removed 3 bases from V and 2 bases from J, with 7 bases in between. The CDR3 extends over 13 amino acids. Per germline, CDR1 MNHEY and CDR2 SMNVEV (reference sequence).

The V call is TRBV15, the J call TRBJ1-1; no firm D call. Germline assignment: CDR1 LNHNV and CDR2 YYDKDF (reference sequence). V was clipped by 4 bases and J by 4 bases, with 10 bases between them. CDR3 size: 13 residues. The CDR3 region has the DNA TGTGCCACCAGCACTCGGGAGGGCACTGAAGCTTTCTTT. Its protein is CATSTREGTEAFF. Full variable domain (outside the CDR3, taken from reference TRBV15 and TRBJ1-1): DAMVIQNPRYQVTQFGKPVTLSCSQTLNHNVMYWYQQKSSQAPKLLFHYYDKDFNNEADTPDNFQSRRPNTSFCFLDIRSPGLGDTAMYLCATSTREGTEAFFGQGTRLTVV.

This clone was seen a few times. This chain joins TRBV10-3 and TRBJ1-1, with D uncertain. CDR3 length equals 12 residues. Looked up from germline, CDR1 is ENHRY and CDR2 is SYGVKD. V lost 4 bases to trimming and J lost 7 bases, with 10 bases between them. In DNA, the CDR3 is TGTGCCATCAGTGCCCGCGCTAATGAAGCTTTCTTT. Amino acids: CAISARANEAFF.

The chain carries TRBV5-1 and TRBJ1-2, with 9 bases that match TRBD1. J lost 4 bases, V lost 0 bases, and 4 bases had no gene match. In germline, CDR1 is SGHRS, CDR2 YFSETQ. The CDR3 consists of 15 residues. The CDR3, as DNA: TGCGCCAGCAGCTTGGAACAGGGGGCCGGCTATGGCTACACCTTC. It translates to CASSLEQGAGYGYTF.

The chain joins TRBV29-1 to TRBJ1-1; perhaps TRBD1 as D (6 bases). Per germline, CDR1 SQVTM and CDR2 ANQGSEA. This CDR3 has 21 amino acids. Trimming cost V 1 base and J 0 bases, with 30 bases left between them. CDR3 protein: CSVEVGQRRSQSLNMNTEAFF. CDR3 DNA: TGCAGCGTTGAAGTCGGACAGAGGAGGTCCCAAAGCCTAAACATGAACACTGAAGCTTTCTTT.

This rearrangement joins TRBV6-6 to TRBJ2-7, with a tentative D call TRBD2 (5 bases). Trimming shortened V by 6 bases and J by 2 bases, and 17 bases separated the two germline ends. CDR1 and CDR2 (germline): MNHNY, SVGAGI (reference sequence). The CDR3 has 15 residues. The CDR3: CASRSGPLSTYEQYV. DNA of the CDR3: TGTGCCAGCAGAAGCGGACCCCTCTCAACCTACGAGCAGTACGTC.

This chain links TRBV7-3 with TRBJ2-1, with D perhaps TRBD1 (5 bases). The germline V gene has CDR1 SGHTA and CDR2 FQGTGA. The CDR3 is made up of 15 amino acids. Trimming left V 2 bases short and J 4 bases short, with 12 bases between. CDR3 in amino acids: CASSLGGATYNEQFF. The CDR3 DNA follows: TGTGCCAGCAGCTTAGGTGGGGCTACGTACAATGAGCAGTTCTTC.

The chain carries TRBV5-6 and TRBJ2-3; D ambiguous. CDR1 and CDR2 from the germline V gene are SGHDT and YYEEEE. The CDR3 is made up of 16 amino acids. V shed 0 bases and J shed 2 bases, with 13 bases lying between them. The CDR3 coding sequence is TGTGCCAGCAGCTTGGTTGTTAGCAGAAACACAGATACGCAGTATTTT. Amino acids: CASSLVVSRNTDTQYF.

The chain has TRBV27 and TRBJ1-1; TRBD1 is a possible D gene (6 bases). Germline V gene data show CDR1 as MNHEY and CDR2 as SMNVEV (reference sequence). Trimming shortened V by 3 bases and J by 2 bases, and 13 bases separated the two germline ends. This CDR3 has 15 residues. The CDR3 loop reads CASSLRGTRNTEAFF. As DNA, the CDR3 is TGTGCCAGCAGTTTGAGGGGGACGAGAAACACTGAAGCTTTCTTT.

The rearrangement links TRBV18 to TRBJ1-4, with TRBD1 matching over 7 bases. The germline gives CDR1 KGHSH, CDR2 LQKENI. Germline trimming cut 5 bases from V and 5 bases from J; bases unmatched to any gene: 5. This CDR3 has 14 amino acids. CDR3 residues: CASSFGTENEKLFF. DNA of the CDR3: TGTGCCAGCTCATTCGGGACAGAGAATGAAAAACTGTTTTTT.

In its sample, this clone was seen a few times. J is TRBJ2-5 and V is TRBV4-1, with D uncertain. The germline V gene encodes CDR1 MGHRA and CDR2 YSYEKL. V lost 1 base and J 2 bases, leaving 11 bases between the germline ends. CDR3 length: 15 amino acids. As DNA, the CDR3 is TGCGCCAGCAGCCAAGGTCCAAACCTACAAGAGACCCAGTACTTC. It is translated as CASSQGPNLQETQYF.

V is TRBV9 and J is TRBJ2-1, with 14 nucleotides matching TRBD2. This CDR3 contains 15 residues. Germline V lookup: CDR1 SGDLS, CDR2 YYNGEE. Trimming at V came to 0 bases and at J to 8 bases, leaving 1 base not matched to a gene. The CDR3 nucleotides are TGTGCCAGCAGCGTAGGGGGACTAGCGGGAGATGAGCAGTTCTTC. It codes for CASSVGGLAGDEQFF.

The chain recombines TRBV6-6 with TRBJ1-2, with 9 bases matching TRBD1. CDR1 is MNHNY and CDR2 is SVGAGI in the germline V gene (reference sequence). The CDR3 totals 16 residues. The J segment lost 1 base and the V segment lost 0 bases, leaving 3 bases of the junction unmatched. CDR3 coding DNA: TGTGCCAGCAGTTACTCACAGGGGGCGGATAACTATGGCTACACCTTC. The encoded protein is CASSYSQGADNYGYTF.

The chain uses TRBV19 and TRBJ1-3; maybe TRBD1 (6 bases). The CDR3 has 14 residues. Germline V CDR1 and CDR2: LNHDA, SQIVND (reference sequence). Trimming shortened V by 6 bases and J by 4 bases, and 13 bases separated the two germline ends. CDR3 loop: CASRRQDLGNTIYF. CDR3 sequence (DNA): TGTGCCAGTAGACGACAGGACTTGGGAAACACCATATATTTT.

V and J are TRBV15 and TRBJ1-4, with D perhaps TRBD1 (6 bases). Germline CDR1 and CDR2: LNHNV and YYDKDF (reference sequence). CDR3 length equals 14 residues. Trimming left V 4 bases short and J 7 bases short, with 13 bases between. The CDR3 DNA sequence: TGTGCCACCAGCACGGCGGACAGTTTTGAAAAACTGTTTTTT. As protein: CATSTADSFEKLFF.

V and J are TRBV27 and TRBJ2-6; D unclear. This CDR3 has 16 residues. Germline lookup yields CDR1 MNHEY and CDR2 SMNVEV (reference sequence). The V end lost 6 bases, the J end lost 0 bases, and 12 bases lay between the germline ends. The CDR3: CASSSLSLSGANVLTF. CDR3 coding DNA: TGTGCCAGCAGCTCTCTCTCTCTCTCTGGGGCCAACGTCCTGACTTTC.

V gene TRBV5-1 combines with J gene TRBJ1-2; 10 bases are shared with TRBD1. Germline values: CDR1 SGHRS, CDR2 YFSETQ. The trim removed 4 bases at V and 7 bases at J, leaving 4 bases unmatched. The CDR3 has 13 amino acids. As DNA, the CDR3 is TGCGCCAGCAGCCCCGGACAGGGGGGTGGCTACACCTTC. It yields the protein CASSPGQGGGYTF. The variable domain in full, with the rest retrieved from reference TRBV5-1 and TRBJ1-2, is KAGVTQTPRYLIKTRGQQVTLSCSPISGHRSVSWYQQTPGQGLQFLFEYFSETQRNKGNFPGRFSGRQFSNSRSEMNVSTLELGDSALYLCASSPGQGGGYTFGSGTRLTVV.

This clone was picked up a small number of times. The chain carries TRBV28 and TRBJ2-6, with D unresolved. Germline loops: CDR1 MDHEN, CDR2 SYDVKM. This CDR3 has 16 amino acids. The ends were cut back, 3 bases at V and 0 bases at J, with 9 bases in the middle. The CDR3 reads CASSFFSSSGANVLTF. Here the CDR3 DNA reads TGTGCCAGCAGTTTTTTTTCGAGCTCTGGGGCCAACGTCCTGACTTTC.

This clone came up once. The gene calls are TRBV5-1 and TRBJ2-5; 10 bases line up with TRBD1. CDR1 and CDR2 (germline): SGHRS, YFSETQ. The CDR3 runs 16 residues. The ends lost 0 bases at V and 4 bases at J; junction bases unmatched: 6. CDR3 sequence (DNA): TGCGCCAGCAGCTTGGGGGACAGGGGCCTCTCAGAGACCCAGTACTTC. Translated: CASSLGDRGLSETQYF.